This T cell receptor (beta chain) originates from a study of cytomegalovirus exposure and HLA in healthy donors. Findings of the study overall: A later analysis reportedly found fewer N-insertions in an Asian-associated ancestry cluster than the roughly 700-donor mean. In a later analysis, a missense DCLRE1C variant was linked to TCR beta V- and J-gene trimming.

V lost 3 bases and J lost 5, with 14 bases in between. Germline CDR1 is KGHSH and CDR2 is LQKENI. The CDR3 consists of 14 residues. On this clone: The target antigen is unknown.

The PCR had 60 Vbeta and 13 Jbeta primers. Profiling relied on immunoSEQ multiplex PCR, and the TCRdb table lists in-frame clones only, not all of them. The ten most abundant clones cover roughly 3.5% of a sample with tens of thousands of clones. This sequence originates from a man aged 40-49 years in good health and CMV-seronegative. The sample was PBMCs. This rearrangement joins TRBV18 to TRBJ2-7, with D perhaps matching TRBD1 (5 bases). CDR3 nucleotide sequence: TGTGCCAGCTCACCGAAAGGGGTAAAAAACGAGCAGTACTTC. Translation: CASSPKGVKNEQYF.